This T cell receptor (beta chain) originates from a study of cytomegalovirus exposure and HLA in healthy donors. With 60 Vbeta and 13 Jbeta primers, the PCR was carried out. Assay: immunoSEQ multiplex PCR; the TCRdb copy retains only in-frame clones and omits some. The profile shows over 140,000 clones, approximately 84% of them singletons. In the case of this clone: Its antigen is unknown.

Trimming removed 1 base at V and 6 bases at J, with 13 bases between. Germline-derived CDR1 and CDR2 are SNHLY and FYNNEI. CDR3 length equals 14 residues. Points from the study as a whole: A later analysis linked a missense DCLRE1C variant to TCR beta V- and J-gene trimming.

Input material: PBMCs. V gene TRBV2 combines with J gene TRBJ2-7, with TRBD1 as a possible D gene (6 bases). This clonotype was sampled from a man aged 25-45 years in good health and CMV-seropositive. The CDR3 reads CASSEGGLWTEQYF. The CDR3 region has the DNA TGTGCCAGCAGTGAAGGGGGGCTTTGGACCGAGCAGTACTTC.